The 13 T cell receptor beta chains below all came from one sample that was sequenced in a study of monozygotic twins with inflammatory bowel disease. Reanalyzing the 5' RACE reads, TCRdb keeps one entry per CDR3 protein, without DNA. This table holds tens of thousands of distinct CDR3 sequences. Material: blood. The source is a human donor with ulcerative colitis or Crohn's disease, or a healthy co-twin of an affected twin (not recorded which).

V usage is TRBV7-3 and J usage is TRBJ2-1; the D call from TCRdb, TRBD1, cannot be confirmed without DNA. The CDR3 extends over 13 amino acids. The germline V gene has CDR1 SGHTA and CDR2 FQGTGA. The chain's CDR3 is CASSFEGVGEQFF.

This CDR3 reads CASSLTGGGNTGELFF. The chain joins TRBV5-1 to TRBJ2-2; there is no DNA to check the TCRdb D call of TRBD1. The CDR3 covers 16 residues. CDR1 is SGHRS and CDR2 is YFSETQ in the germline V gene.

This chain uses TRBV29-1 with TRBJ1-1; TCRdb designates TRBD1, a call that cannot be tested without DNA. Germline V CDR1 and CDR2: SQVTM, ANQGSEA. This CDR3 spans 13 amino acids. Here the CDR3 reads CSGRQGWGTEAFF.

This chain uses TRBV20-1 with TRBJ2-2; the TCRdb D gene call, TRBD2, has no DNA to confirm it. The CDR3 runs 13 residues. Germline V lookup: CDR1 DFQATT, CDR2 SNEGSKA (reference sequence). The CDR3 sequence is CSALEGNTGELFF.

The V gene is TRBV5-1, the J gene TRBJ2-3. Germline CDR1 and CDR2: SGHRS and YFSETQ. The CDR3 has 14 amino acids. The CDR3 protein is CASSRMGSTDMQYF.

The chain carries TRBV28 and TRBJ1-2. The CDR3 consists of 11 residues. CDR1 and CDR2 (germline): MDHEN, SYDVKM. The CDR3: CASSSLYGYTF.

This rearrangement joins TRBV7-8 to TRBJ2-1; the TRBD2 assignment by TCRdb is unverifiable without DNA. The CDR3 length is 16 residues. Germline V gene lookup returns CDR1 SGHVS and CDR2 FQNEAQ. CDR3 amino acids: CASSFLGLAGYDEQFF.

The CDR3 reads CASSPSNQPQHF. This chain joins TRBV19 and TRBJ1-5. The CDR3 extends over 12 amino acids. Germline V gene data show CDR1 as LNHDA and CDR2 as SQIVND (reference sequence).

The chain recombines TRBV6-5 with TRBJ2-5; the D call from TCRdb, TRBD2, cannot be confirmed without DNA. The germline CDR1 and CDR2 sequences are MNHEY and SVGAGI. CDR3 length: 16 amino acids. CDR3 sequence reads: CASSYWGRGLPETQYF.

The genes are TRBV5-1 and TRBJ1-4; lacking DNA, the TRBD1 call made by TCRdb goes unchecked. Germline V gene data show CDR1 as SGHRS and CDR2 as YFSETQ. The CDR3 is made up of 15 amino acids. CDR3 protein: CASSSSGTGDEKLFF.

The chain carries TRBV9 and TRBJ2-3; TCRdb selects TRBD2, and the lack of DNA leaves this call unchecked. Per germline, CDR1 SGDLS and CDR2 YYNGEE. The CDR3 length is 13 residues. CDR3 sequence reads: CASSAGLGDTQYF.

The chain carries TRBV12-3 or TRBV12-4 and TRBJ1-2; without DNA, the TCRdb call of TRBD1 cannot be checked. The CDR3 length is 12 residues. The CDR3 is CASKGPYYGYTF.

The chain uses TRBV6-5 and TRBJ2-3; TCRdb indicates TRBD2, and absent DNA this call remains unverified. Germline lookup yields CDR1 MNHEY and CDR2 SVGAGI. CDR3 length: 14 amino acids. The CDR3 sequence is CASSLAVSTDTQYF.